One and the same sample provided the 27 T cell receptor beta chains below, sequenced in a study of cytomegalovirus exposure and HLA in healthy donors (dated by TCRdb to 2016 to 2017). Receptor amplification or capture employed the immunoSEQ multiplex PCR assay. For the multiplex PCR, a mixture combining 60 forward primers for TCR Vbeta segments and 13 reverse primers for TCR Jbeta segments was used. Not all clones reach the TCRdb copy of this immuneACCESS table, which keeps in-frame sequences only. Checked studies attribute under half of the gap to unresolved V genes and leave the rest unexplained. The sample's table lists a count of approximately 52,000 clones. Under 10% of the sample is taken by the ten largest. Sequencing used PBMCs. The receptors here all came from a man aged 50 to 60 in good health and CMV-seropositive.

The chain has TRBV4-1 and TRBJ2-2; 11 bases map to TRBD1. The CDR3 has 17 amino acids. In germline, CDR1 is MGHRA, CDR2 YSYEKL. With V trimmed by 2 bases and J by 5 bases, 7 bases remained unmatched. CDR3 loop: CASSQTGQGAFTGELFF. The CDR3 DNA follows: TGCGCCAGCAGCCAAACCGGACAGGGGGCTTTTACCGGGGAGCTGTTTTTT.

V is TRBV7-9 and J is TRBJ2-7; 13 positions agree with TRBD2. There are 15 residues in the CDR3. The trim removed 5 bases at V and 4 bases at J, leaving 5 bases unmatched. The V gene's germline CDR1 is SEHNR and CDR2 FQNEAQ (reference sequence). The CDR3 DNA follows: TGTGCCAGCAGCCCTGAGACTAGCGGGAGGTACGAGCAGTACTTC. This codes for CASSPETSGRYEQYF.

V is TRBV18 and J is TRBJ2-7, with 8 bases identical to TRBD1. The CDR3 is 12 residues long. V dropped 3 bases and J dropped 6; count of bases not matched to a gene: 1. Germline CDR1 and CDR2: KGHSH and LQKENI. This CDR3 reads CASSPDRAEQYF. DNA for the CDR3: TGTGCCAGCTCACCGGACAGGGCCGAGCAGTACTTC.

This chain links TRBV19 with TRBJ1-1, with D maybe TRBD1 (5 bases). V was clipped by 4 bases and J by 5 bases, with 8 bases between them. The V gene's germline CDR1 is LNHDA and CDR2 SQIVND (reference sequence). CDR3 length: 12 residues. The CDR3 sequence is CASSKRGTEAFF. The CDR3 nucleotides read TGTGCCAGTAGTAAAAGGGGAACTGAAGCTTTCTTT.

CDR3 nucleotides: TGTGCCAGCTCACCTATACCGGGAAGCACAGATACGCAGTATTTT. This sequence encodes CASSPIPGSTDTQYF. The chain employs TRBV18 and TRBJ2-3; perhaps TRBD2 as D (5 bases). The germline V gene encodes CDR1 KGHSH and CDR2 LQKENI. Trimming shortened V by 3 bases and J by 0 bases, and 10 bases separated the two germline ends. CDR3 length: 15 amino acids.

This rearrangement joins TRBV18 to TRBJ1-1; 8 nucleotides align to TRBD1. Germline lookup yields CDR1 KGHSH and CDR2 LQKENI. The junction had 9 bases not matched to a gene; V was cut back by 6 bases and J by 6 bases. The CDR3 is 14 residues long. CDR3 DNA: TGTGCCAGCTCTAAGACAGGGGAGTCTGCTGAAGCTTTCTTT. Translated, it gives CASSKTGESAEAFF.

The chain links TRBV19 to TRBJ2-7; 8 bases map to TRBD1. The CDR3 consists of 14 residues. Germline lookup yields CDR1 LNHDA and CDR2 SQIVND (reference sequence). The V and J ends lost 5 bases and 2 bases, in that order; junction bases with no gene match: 5. The CDR3 DNA is TGTGCCAGTAGTCCACGGACAGGGCCCTACGAGCAGTACTTC. Its translation is CASSPRTGPYEQYF. Full variable domain (rest looked up from reference TRBV19 and TRBJ2-7): DGGITQSPKYLFRKEGQNVTLSCEQNLNHDAMYWYRQDPGQGLRLIYYSQIVNDFQKGDIAEGYSVSREKKESFPLTVTSAQKNPTAFYLCASSPRTGPYEQYFGPGTRLTVT.

The chain uses TRBV29-1 and TRBJ2-3; 8 bases line up with TRBD1. Germline assignment: CDR1 SQVTM and CDR2 ANQGSEA. This CDR3 has 14 residues. The CDR3 loop reads CSVRQGSGTDTQYF. CDR3 nucleotides: TGCAGTGTCAGACAGGGGAGTGGGACAGATACGCAGTATTTT.

The rearrangement uses TRBV6-5 and TRBJ1-2, with D perhaps matching TRBD1 (6 bases). This CDR3 is built from 13 residues. V dropped 6 bases and J dropped 0 bases, with 8 bases sitting between them. The germline CDR1 and CDR2 sequences are MNHEY and SVGAGI. The CDR3: CASSRTANYGYTF. DNA of the CDR3: TGTGCCAGCAGCAGGACAGCTAACTATGGCTACACCTTC.

The chain is built from TRBV5-1 and TRBJ2-3; 11 nucleotides match TRBD2. Germline V gene sequence: CDR1 SGHRS, CDR2 YFSETQ. The CDR3 runs 16 residues. With V trimmed by 4 bases and J by 0 bases, 4 bases remained unmatched. The CDR3 sequence: CASSPWTSGSTDTQYF. CDR3 bases: TGCGCCAGCAGCCCCTGGACTAGCGGGAGCACAGATACGCAGTATTTT.

The chain carries TRBV5-6 and TRBJ2-2; TRBD2 might be the D (6 bases). The germline V gene has CDR1 SGHDT and CDR2 YYEEEE. V was shortened by 1 base and J by 5 bases, with 12 bases between the two germline ends. The CDR3 is 15 residues long. CDR3 nucleotide sequence: TGTGCCAGCAGCTTGCCCTTTGGGGGGACCGGGGAGCTGTTTTTT. It translates to CASSLPFGGTGELFF.

V usage is TRBV6-6 and J usage is TRBJ2-7; 9 bases fit TRBD2. CDR3 length: 16 amino acids. Germline assignment: CDR1 MNHNY and CDR2 SVGAGI (reference sequence). Losses at the gene ends were 1 base for V and 3 bases for J; bases not matched to a gene: 7. The CDR3 protein is CASSYYPTSGDYEQYF. The CDR3 DNA reads as TGTGCCAGCAGTTACTACCCGACTAGCGGAGACTACGAGCAGTACTTC.

This chain joins TRBV6-5 and TRBJ2-1; 7 bases match TRBD2. With V trimmed by 5 bases and J by 5 bases, 9 bases remained unmatched. Germline CDR1 reads MNHEY; CDR2 reads SVGAGI. CDR3 length equals 15 residues. The CDR3 spells CASSLADPPDNEQFF. As DNA, the CDR3 is TGTGCCAGCAGTCTAGCGGACCCTCCCGACAATGAGCAGTTCTTC.

To note about this clone: At one of its ends the junction is not consistent with the germline gene, which may arise from a read error. The gene calls are TRBV5-1 and TRBJ1-5; weak D call: TRBD1 (5 bases). The CDR3 consists of 14 residues. In germline, CDR1 is SGHRS, CDR2 YFSETQ. The CDR3 DNA reads as TGCGCCAGCAGTCCGCAGGGTAGCAATCAGCCCCGGCATTTT. Translation: CASSPQGSNQPRHF.

Here the CDR3 reads CASSSQRKRASSYNEQFF. CDR3 nucleotide sequence: TGTGCCAGCAGCTCTCAACGGAAGCGGGCCAGCTCCTACAATGAGCAGTTCTTC. The chain employs TRBV5-6 and TRBJ2-1; possible D gene TRBD2, 6 bases. Germline loops: CDR1 SGHDT, CDR2 YYEEEE. This CDR3 has 18 amino acids. The germline V and J ends were trimmed by 3 bases and 0 bases, with 19 bases remaining between them.

This chain uses TRBV19 with TRBJ2-3; 7 nucleotides match TRBD1. Germline V gene lookup returns CDR1 LNHDA and CDR2 SQIVND (reference sequence). V lost 3 bases to trimming and J lost 2 bases; unmatched junction nucleotides: 8. There are 16 residues in the CDR3. DNA for the CDR3: TGTGCCAGTAGTATCGCGGCAGGGGGAAACACAGATACGCAGTATTTT. Translating it yields CASSIAAGGNTDTQYF.

V gene TRBV7-2 combines with J gene TRBJ2-3, with 8 bases matching TRBD2. Per germline, CDR1 SGHTA and CDR2 FQGNSA. CDR3 length equals 15 residues. With 3 bases clipped from V and 6 bases from J, the junction kept 8 bases outside the gene matches. CDR3 nucleotides: TGTGCCAGCAGCTTTACCGGGGGGGCCCGCGATACGCAGTATTTT. Encoded protein: CASSFTGGARDTQYF.

This rearrangement joins TRBV6-1 to TRBJ2-6; 7 nucleotides align to TRBD1. Germline V lookup: CDR1 MNHNS, CDR2 SASEGT. Trimming cost V 2 bases and J 1 base; bases outside gene matches: 8. The CDR3 extends over 18 amino acids. The CDR3 DNA follows: TGTGCCAGCAGTGAAAAGGGGGCAGCGGTATCTGGGGCCAACGTCCTGACTTTC. Its protein product is CASSEKGAAVSGANVLTF.

This sequence joins TRBV4-3 and TRBJ2-2, with 11 positions matching TRBD2. Germline V gene sequence: CDR1 LGHNA, CDR2 YSLEER. The CDR3 extends over 17 amino acids. V gave up 5 bases and J gave up 1 base; unmatched junction bases: 6. The DNA of the CDR3 is TGCGCCAGCAGCTACAGACTAGCGGGGTGGAACACCGGGGAGCTGTTTTTT. This sequence encodes CASSYRLAGWNTGELFF.

The J gene is TRBJ1-1, the V gene TRBV19, with 9 positions matching TRBD1. The trim removed 5 bases at V and 2 bases at J, leaving 6 bases unmatched. The CDR3 sequence is 15 residues long. Germline values: CDR1 LNHDA, CDR2 SQIVND (reference sequence). The CDR3 bases are TGTGCCAGTAGTCTGGGGGGACAGGGTAACACTGAAGCTTTCTTT. Its protein is CASSLGGQGNTEAFF.

The rearrangement joins TRBV2 to TRBJ2-3, with 8 nucleotides matching TRBD2. The trim removed 6 bases at V and 5 bases at J, leaving 4 bases unmatched. Germline V gene data show CDR1 as SNHLY and CDR2 as FYNNEI. The length of the CDR3 is 13 residues. CDR3 coding DNA: TGTGCCAGCAGCGGGAGGGCTGGAGATACGCAGTATTTT. This sequence encodes CASSGRAGDTQYF.

The CDR3 here is CASSYGNSGPSYEQYF. The CDR3, as DNA: TGTGCCAGCAGTTACGGAAATAGCGGGCCTTCCTACGAGCAGTACTTC. The V gene is TRBV6-6, the J gene TRBJ2-7; 7 bases agree with TRBD2. Germline V gene lookup returns CDR1 MNHNY and CDR2 SVGAGI (reference sequence). J was trimmed by 1 base and V by 2 bases; bases with no gene match: 8. The CDR3 runs 16 residues.

CDR3 residues: CASSPTGTYGYTF. The DNA for the CDR3 is TGTGCCAGTAGCCCCACAGGGACCTATGGCTACACCTTC. The rearrangement joins TRBV19 to TRBJ1-2; tentatively, D is TRBD1 (6 bases). Deletions cut 6 bases from V and 4 bases from J, with 12 bases between. The CDR3 extends over 13 amino acids. CDR1 LNHDA and CDR2 SQIVND come from the germline V gene (reference sequence).

The rearrangement links TRBV29-1 to TRBJ2-7; 8 bases align to TRBD2. This CDR3 spans 14 amino acids. Trimming took 5 bases from V and 5 from J; bases not matched to a gene: 11. Germline CDR1 reads SQVTM; CDR2 reads ANQGSEA. Written as DNA, the CDR3 is TGCAGCGTTACCTTTGATCTTAGCGGGGACGAGCAGTACTTC. Translated: CSVTFDLSGDEQYF.

The chain is built from TRBV9 and TRBJ2-7; TRBD1 matches 7 bases. This CDR3 has 15 amino acids. CDR1 and CDR2 (germline): SGDLS, YYNGEE. J was trimmed by 2 bases and V by 3 bases; bases with no gene match: 8. CDR3 nucleotides: TGTGCCAGCAGCGCTCCGACAGGGCTACCCTACGAGCAGTACTTC. Encoded protein: CASSAPTGLPYEQYF.

This chain links TRBV6-6 with TRBJ2-3; 8 bases match TRBD2. The CDR3 runs to 14 residues. CDR1 MNHNY and CDR2 SVGAGI come from the germline V gene (reference sequence). Trimming took 6 bases from V and 3 from J; bases not matched to a gene: 5. CDR3 amino acids: CASRAGGRTDTQYF. The CDR3, as DNA: TGTGCCAGCAGGGCGGGAGGTCGGACAGATACGCAGTATTTT.

The CDR3 coding sequence is TGTGCCACCAGCAGTCTACTGGGGCCGAACACTGAAGCTTTCTTT. Protein: CATSSLLGPNTEAFF. This chain links TRBV15 with TRBJ1-1; possibly TRBD1 for D (5 bases). The CDR3 covers 15 residues. Germline CDR1 LNHNV, CDR2 YYDKDF (reference sequence). The V end lost 3 bases, the J end lost 1 base, and 12 bases lay between the germline ends.